One and the same sample provided the 9 T cell receptor beta chains below, sequenced in a study of cytomegalovirus exposure and HLA in healthy donors. PCR primers comprised 60 Vbeta and 13 Jbeta primers. Data came from immunoSEQ multiplex PCR; TCRdb stores just in-frame clones and leaves some out. The sample consists of roughly 100,000 clones, approximately 80% of them appearing once. The sequenced material came from PBMCs. Receptors were obtained from a woman aged 18-29 years in good health and CMV-seropositive.

This clone has just one count. The chain combines TRBV5-4 with TRBJ2-1, with 7 positions matching TRBD1. This CDR3 contains 16 residues. V shed 1 base, J shed 10 bases, and the junction held 14 bases outside the gene matches. Germline-derived CDR1 and CDR2 are SGHNT and YYREEE (reference sequence). CDR3 amino acids: CASSLMNFKGGWEQFF. The CDR3 DNA reads TGTGCCAGCAGCTTGATGAACTTCAAAGGGGGCTGGGAGCAGTTCTTC.

This clone was counted a single time. In nucleotides, the CDR3 is TGCGCCAGCAGCTTGGTCGGGATTCAAGAGACCCAGTACTTC. Protein: CASSLVGIQETQYF. This sequence joins TRBV5-1 and TRBJ2-5; TRBD2 is a possible D gene (5 bases). V lost 0 bases, J lost 2 bases, and 8 bases lay in between. Germline CDR1 and CDR2: SGHRS and YFSETQ. CDR3 size: 14 residues.

The gene calls are TRBV10-3 and TRBJ2-7, with 9 bases identical to TRBD1. CDR3 length: 15 residues. V trimming: 6 bases; J trimming: 2 bases; junction bases outside the gene matches: 8. Germline CDR1 reads ENHRY; CDR2 reads SYGVKD. The chain's CDR3 is CAIRDLGQGTYEQYF. Written as DNA, the CDR3 is TGTGCCATCAGGGACTTGGGACAGGGCACCTACGAGCAGTACTTC.

The chain employs TRBV7-8 and TRBJ1-1; D gene ambiguous. V was clipped by 0 bases and J by 1 base, with 12 bases between them. Per germline, CDR1 SGHVS and CDR2 FQNEAQ. The CDR3 is made up of 16 amino acids. The CDR3 here is CASSLAVTVENTEAFF. The CDR3 DNA reads TGTGCCAGCAGCTTAGCAGTAACAGTTGAGAACACTGAAGCTTTCTTT. The whole variable domain, filled in from reference TRBV7-8 and TRBJ1-1, reads GAGVSQSPRYKVAKRGQDVALRCDPISGHVSLFWYQQALGQGPEFLTYFQNEAQLDKSGLPSDRFFAERPEGSVSTLKIQRTQQEDSAVYLCASSLAVTVENTEAFFGQGTRLTVV.

The chain carries TRBV19 and TRBJ2-1; 7 bases fit TRBD2. CDR1 is LNHDA and CDR2 is SQIVND in the germline V gene (reference sequence). V lost 3 bases to trimming and J lost 10 bases; unmatched junction nucleotides: 3. CDR3 length: 12 residues. CDR3 sequence reads: CASSMERGEQFF. Written as DNA, the CDR3 is TGTGCCAGTAGTATGGAGCGGGGCGAGCAGTTCTTC. Together with reference TRBV19 and TRBJ2-1, the CDR3 gives the full variable domain: DGGITQSPKYLFRKEGQNVTLSCEQNLNHDAMYWYRQDPGQGLRLIYYSQIVNDFQKGDIAEGYSVSREKKESFPLTVTSAQKNPTAFYLCASSMERGEQFFGPGTRLTVL.

V and J are TRBV11-2 and TRBJ2-5; TRBD2 matches at 10 bases. V gave up 5 bases and J gave up 4 bases; unmatched junction bases: 4. The CDR3 has 14 residues. The germline V gene encodes CDR1 SGHAT and CDR2 FQNNGV. CDR3: CASSPRLAGETQYF. The CDR3 DNA follows: TGTGCCAGCAGCCCCCGACTAGCGGGAGAGACCCAGTACTTC.

This chain connects TRBV6-5 to TRBJ2-7; possible D gene TRBD1, 8 bases. Germline CDR1 is MNHEY and CDR2 is SVGAGI. V lost 6 bases to trimming and J lost 6 bases, with 21 bases between them. This CDR3 region has 15 residues. CDR3 protein: CASRVTTGGGSEQYF. The CDR3 DNA is TGTGCCAGCAGGGTTACAACAGGGGGAGGGTCCGAGCAGTACTTC.

The gene calls are TRBV28 and TRBJ2-7; tentative D call: TRBD2 (6 bases). V was cut by 3 bases and J by 0 bases, with 9 bases left in between. CDR3 length equals 14 residues. CDR1 is MDHEN and CDR2 is SYDVKM in the germline V gene. CDR3 in amino acids: CASSFGGSSYEQYF. The DNA for the CDR3 is TGTGCCAGCAGTTTTGGGGGGAGCTCCTACGAGCAGTACTTC. The whole variable domain, remainder taken from reference TRBV28 and TRBJ2-7, is DVKVTQSSRYLVKRTGEKVFLECVQDMDHENMFWYRQDPGLGLRLIYFSYDVKMKEKGDIPEGYSVSREKKERFSLILESASTNQTSMYLCASSFGGSSYEQYFGPGTRLTVT.

CDR3 nucleotide sequence: TGCAGCGTTGAAGGGACAGGCATGCACACTGAAGCTTTCTTT. Translating it yields CSVEGTGMHTEAFF. The rearrangement joins TRBV29-1 to TRBJ1-1; TRBD1 matches 7 bases. The junction had 5 bases not matched to a gene; V was cut back by 1 base and J by 3 bases. This CDR3 is built from 14 residues. Germline CDR1 reads SQVTM; CDR2 reads ANQGSEA.